This T cell receptor (beta chain) was captured in a study of shared clonotypes between healthy human individuals. Study-level results: Even with large depth, rarefaction showed that sorted-subset sequencing was incomplete.

The CDR3 loop spans 12 amino acids. The germline V and J ends were trimmed by 5 bases and 6 bases, with 11 bases remaining between them. Germline CDR1 MDHEN, CDR2 SYDVKM. The table lists this clone with a count of one. The target antigen is unknown. Clones were read by immunoSEQ multiplex PCR, and TCRdb kept only the in-frame ones, dropping some. The table lists 560,000 or so clones, around 96% of them singletons. Cells designated naive CD8 were CD45RO-negative and were positively selected for CCR7, with terminally differentiated effector memory CD45RA+ cells excluded. This TCR was recovered from a woman in her thirties in good health. The rearrangement joins TRBV28 to TRBJ2-7; a possible D gene is TRBD1 (5 bases). Sequences were obtained from naive CD8+ T cells sorted from blood. The CDR3 protein is CASSISGSEQYF. The CDR3 DNA reads TGTGCCAGCAGTATATCAGGGTCCGAGCAGTACTTC. Combining the CDR3 with reference TRBV28 and TRBJ2-7 gives the whole variable domain DVKVTQSSRYLVKRTGEKVFLECVQDMDHENMFWYRQDPGLGLRLIYFSYDVKMKEKGDIPEGYSVSREKKERFSLILESASTNQTSMYLCASSISGSEQYFGPGTRLTVT.